Listed here are 3 T cell receptor beta chains from one sample, sequenced in a study of blood T cell repertoires in COVID-19. TCRdb's table, derived via immunoSEQ multiplex PCR, lists solely in-frame clones and lacks some. The sample comprises tens of thousands of clones, around 87% of which are singletons, and around 7.4% rests with the top ten. The material sequenced was peripheral blood. Source of these receptors: a human donor with acute or convalescent COVID-19. The donor label of this sample is uncertain.

The chain joins TRBV4-1 to TRBJ1-4; D might be TRBD1 (6 bases). Germline V gene data show CDR1 as MGHRA and CDR2 as YSYEKL. The CDR3 is 14 residues long. V was trimmed by 2 bases and J by 4 bases, leaving 8 bases between them. DNA of the CDR3: TGCGCCAGCAGCCAACAGGGGAGTAATGAAAAACTGTTTTTT. The encoded protein is CASSQQGSNEKLFF.

The chain links TRBV5-8 to TRBJ1-6; 7 bases align to TRBD1. With 4 bases clipped from V and 8 bases from J, the junction kept 12 bases outside the gene matches. Germline CDR1 SGHTS, CDR2 YDEGEE. The CDR3 is 16 amino acids. The CDR3 DNA follows: TGTGCCAGCAGCACCTCCAGACAGGGTTATTATTCACCCCTCCACTTT. This codes for CASSTSRQGYYSPLHF.

The chain combines TRBV23-1 with TRBJ1-1; 7 nucleotides line up with TRBD1. TRBV23-1 qualifies as an ORF whose function is uncertain. V trimming: 6 bases; J trimming: 1 base; junction bases outside the gene matches: 5. This CDR3 is built from 14 residues. The CDR3 DNA reads as TGCGCCAGCAGCTTGGGACAGCGGAACACTGAAGCTTTCTTT. Its protein product is CASSLGQRNTEAFF.